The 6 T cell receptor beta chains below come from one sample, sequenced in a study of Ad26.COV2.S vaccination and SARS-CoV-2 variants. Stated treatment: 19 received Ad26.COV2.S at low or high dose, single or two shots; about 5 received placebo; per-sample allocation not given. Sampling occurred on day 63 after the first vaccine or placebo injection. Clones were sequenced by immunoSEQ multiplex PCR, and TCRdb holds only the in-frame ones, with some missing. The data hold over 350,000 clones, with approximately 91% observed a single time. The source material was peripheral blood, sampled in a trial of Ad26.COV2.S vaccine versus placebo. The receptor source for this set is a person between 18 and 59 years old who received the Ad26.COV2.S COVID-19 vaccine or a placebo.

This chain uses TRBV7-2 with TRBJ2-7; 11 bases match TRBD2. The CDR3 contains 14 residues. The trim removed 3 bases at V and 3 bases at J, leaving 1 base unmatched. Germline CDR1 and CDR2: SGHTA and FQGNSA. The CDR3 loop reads CASSFGTSGYEQYF. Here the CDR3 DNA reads TGTGCCAGCAGCTTCGGGACTAGCGGCTACGAGCAGTACTTC.

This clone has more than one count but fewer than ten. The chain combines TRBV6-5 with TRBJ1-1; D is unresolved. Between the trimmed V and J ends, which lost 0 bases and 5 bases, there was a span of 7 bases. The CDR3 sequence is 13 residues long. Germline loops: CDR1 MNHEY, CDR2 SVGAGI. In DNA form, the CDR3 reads TGTGCCAGCAGTTACTCGGTTGGGACTGAAGCTTTCTTT. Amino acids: CASSYSVGTEAFF.

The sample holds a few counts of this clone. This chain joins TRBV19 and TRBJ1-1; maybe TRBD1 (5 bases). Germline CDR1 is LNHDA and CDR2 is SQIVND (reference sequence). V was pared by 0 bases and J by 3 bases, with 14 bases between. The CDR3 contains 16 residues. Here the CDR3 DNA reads TGTGCCAGTAGTATAGATGGGGTAGGGGCCTACACTGAAGCTTTCTTT. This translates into CASSIDGVGAYTEAFF.

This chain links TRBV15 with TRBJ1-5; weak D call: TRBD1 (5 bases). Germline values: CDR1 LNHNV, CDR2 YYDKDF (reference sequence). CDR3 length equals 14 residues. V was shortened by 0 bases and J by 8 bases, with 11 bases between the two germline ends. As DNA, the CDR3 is TGTGCCACCAGCAGAGATTCAGGGCCCGAGCCCCAGCATTTT. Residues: CATSRDSGPEPQHF.

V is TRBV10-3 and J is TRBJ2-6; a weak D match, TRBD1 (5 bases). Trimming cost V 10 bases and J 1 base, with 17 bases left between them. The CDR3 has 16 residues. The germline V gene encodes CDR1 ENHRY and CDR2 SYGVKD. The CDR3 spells CASVAGFLSGANVLTF. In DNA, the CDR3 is TGTGCCAGTGTGGCAGGGTTCCTATCTGGGGCCAACGTCCTGACTTTC.

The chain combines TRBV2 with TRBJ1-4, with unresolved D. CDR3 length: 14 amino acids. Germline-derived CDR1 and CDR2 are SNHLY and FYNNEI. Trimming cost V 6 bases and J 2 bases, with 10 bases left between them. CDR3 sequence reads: CASRSIGTNEKLFF. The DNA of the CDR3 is TGTGCCAGCAGGAGCATCGGGACTAATGAAAAACTGTTTTTT.